The sequence of this T cell receptor (beta chain) was determined in a study of shared clonotypes between healthy human individuals. Assay used: immunoSEQ multiplex PCR; TCRdb lists only in-frame clones, some missing. The data contain about 670,000 clones, about three quarters of them singletons. This CDR3 comprises 16 residues. CDR1 and CDR2 (germline): MGHRA, YSYEKL. The V gene lost 1 base and the J gene lost 3 bases, with 16 bases spanning the gap. The receptor's source is a woman aged 25-40 years in good health. The chain employs TRBV4-1 and TRBJ2-7, with D possibly matching TRBD2 (5 bases). What was sequenced was memory CD4+ T cells sorted from blood. Subset: CD45RA-negative fraction. The CDR3: CASSQALAGKYYEQYF. The DNA for the CDR3 is TGCGCCAGCAGCCAAGCGTTAGCCGGGAAATACTACGAGCAGTACTTC.